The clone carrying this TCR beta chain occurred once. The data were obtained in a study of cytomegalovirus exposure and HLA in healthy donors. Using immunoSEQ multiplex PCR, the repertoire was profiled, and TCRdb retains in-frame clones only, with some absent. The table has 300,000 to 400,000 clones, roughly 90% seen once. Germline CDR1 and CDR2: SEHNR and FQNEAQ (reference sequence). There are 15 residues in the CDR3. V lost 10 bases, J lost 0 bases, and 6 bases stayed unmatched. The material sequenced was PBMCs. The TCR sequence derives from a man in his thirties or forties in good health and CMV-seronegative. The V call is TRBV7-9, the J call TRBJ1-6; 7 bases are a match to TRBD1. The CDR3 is CATGDSLSYNSPLHF. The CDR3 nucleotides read TGTGCCACCGGGGACAGCCTCTCCTATAATTCACCCCTCCACTTT.